This TCR beta chain was retrieved from a study of blood T cell repertoires in COVID-19. Comment on this clone: Different DNA sequences within this sample yield the same CDR3.

The CDR3 runs to 14 residues. Germline V lookup: CDR1 SGHNT, CDR2 YYREEE (reference sequence). V dropped 3 bases and J dropped 5; count of bases not matched to a gene: 5. Authors' methods: Estimation of nucleated cell counts relied on the amplification of reference gene primers. The method was immunoSEQ multiplex PCR; TCRdb's version includes in-frame clones alone and lacks a portion of them. That table gives V, J and clone size, and the DNA gave D and trimming. The sample shows approximately 200,000 clones, about 80% of them seen only once. This receptor was obtained from a man aged 35 to 55 who had recovered from COVID-19. V is TRBV5-4 and J is TRBJ2-7; 10 bases match TRBD1. The sample comprised PBMCs or T cells enriched from blood (not recorded which). CDR3 residues: CASSSGQGVNEQYF. The CDR3 DNA follows: TGTGCCAGCAGCTCCGGACAGGGGGTGAACGAGCAGTACTTC.